In its sample, the clone carrying this T cell receptor (beta chain) was seen many times. The data derive from a study of T-cell reconstitution after alpha-beta-depleted transplantation in children. Germline trimming cut 0 bases from V and 2 bases from J; bases unmatched to any gene: 2. The germline V gene encodes CDR1 SGHRS and CDR2 YFSETQ. The CDR3 has 15 amino acids. The library targeted TCRbeta and was prepared with unique molecular identifiers. TCRdb re-derived calls from the PCR reads in MiXCR, one entry per CDR3 protein. Among a few hundred thousand distinct CDR3 sequences listed, around a tenth were seen once.

This specimen was PBMCs from the stem cell graft donor, taken from the stem cell graft. The receptor comes from a human donor who donated a stem cell graft to a child with acute lymphoblastic leukemia. The rearrangement links TRBV5-1 to TRBJ2-5; the match to TRBD1 covers 9 bases. The DNA for the CDR3 is TGCGCCAGCAGCTTGGTAGGACAGGGGCAAGAGACCCAGTACTTC. The encoded protein is CASSLVGQGQETQYF.